This note documents a single TCR beta chain sequence. Antigen unknown. This CDR3 has 15 residues. J was trimmed by 6 bases and V by 2 bases; bases with no gene match: 5. Germline CDR1 is MDHEN and CDR2 is SYDVKM. The data derive from a study of cytomegalovirus exposure and HLA in healthy donors. PCR amplification relied on 60 Vbeta primers (plus 13 Jbeta primers). Sequenced by immunoSEQ multiplex PCR; TCRdb stores in-frame clones only, minus some. This repertoire shows approximately 68,000 clones, about 68% found once; its top ten account for more than 7%. Overall study results and limits: For presence/absence analyses, sequencing depth was assumed to be roughly uniform across donors.

The material sequenced was PBMCs. The chain recombines TRBV28 with TRBJ2-1, with 9 positions matching TRBD2. This TCR derives from a woman aged 30 to 39 in good health and CMV-seropositive. The CDR3 DNA is TGTGCCAGCAGTTTAGCGGGAGGGCCAATCAATGAGCAGTTCTTC. Amino acid sequence: CASSLAGGPINEQFF.